The 2 T cell receptor beta chains reported below all come from one sample, sequenced in a study of control samples from healthy donors and cancer patients. Here immunoSEQ multiplex PCR was the method, and the copy in TCRdb shows in-frame clones only, minus some. In the table there are 150,000 to 200,000 clones, 91% of which are singletons. Sequenced sample: blood. The receptor source for this set is a woman aged 25 to 45 in good health.

V and J are TRBV9 and TRBJ2-5, with 8 positions matching TRBD2. Per germline, CDR1 SGDLS and CDR2 YYNGEE. V lost 0 bases and J lost 5; bases outside the gene matches: 6. CDR3 length equals 15 residues. The CDR3 region is CASSVGGGRRETQYF. CDR3 nucleotide sequence: TGTGCCAGCAGCGTAGGGGGCGGGAGGCGGGAGACCCAGTACTTC.

J is TRBJ1-2 and V is TRBV5-4; the match to TRBD1 covers 7 bases. The trim removed 5 bases at V and 0 bases at J, leaving 4 bases unmatched. Per germline, CDR1 SGHNT and CDR2 YYREEE (reference sequence). This CDR3 spans 14 amino acids. CDR3 nucleotides: TGTGCCAGCAGGCCGGGACAGACTAACTATGGCTACACCTTC. Translated, it gives CASRPGQTNYGYTF.